The 21 T cell receptor beta chains reported below all come from one sample, sequenced in a study of blood T cell repertoires in COVID-19. Only in-frame clones appear in the TCRdb table, and some are missing; sequencing was by immunoSEQ multiplex PCR. The sample consists of some 140,000 clones, under 80% of them appearing once. Sequencing was carried out using peripheral blood. These receptors came from a man aged 80 or over with acute or convalescent COVID-19.

Remarks on this clone: The same CDR3 arises from other DNA sequences in this sample as well. V usage is TRBV12-3 or TRBV12-4 and J usage is TRBJ1-1; a possible D gene is TRBD1 (6 bases). The length of the CDR3 is 13 residues. The V end was cut by 3 bases, the J end by 1 base, with 6 bases between. CDR3 in amino acids: CASSLTGNTEAFF. The CDR3 nucleotides are TGTGCCAGCAGTTTGACAGGGAACACTGAAGCTTTCTTT.

The chain is built from TRBV4-1 and TRBJ2-4, with 7 bases identical to TRBD2. Trimming at V came to 2 bases and at J to 0 bases, leaving 7 bases not matched to a gene. The germline V gene encodes CDR1 MGHRA and CDR2 YSYEKL. The CDR3 runs to 17 residues. The CDR3 sequence: CASSQSPTSLAKNIQYF. DNA of the CDR3: TGCGCCAGCAGCCAATCCCCGACTAGCCTAGCCAAAAACATTCAGTACTTC.

This chain connects TRBV7-3 to TRBJ1-2; TRBD1 matches 7 bases. The germline CDR1 and CDR2 sequences are SGHTA and FQGTGA. This CDR3 is built from 14 residues. J lost 4 bases, V lost 4 bases, and 6 bases had no gene match. CDR3 sequence (DNA): TGTGCCAGCAGCTCCGGGACAGACTCCTATGGCTACACCTTC. Encoded protein: CASSSGTDSYGYTF.

The chain employs TRBV4-2 and TRBJ1-3, with D tentatively TRBD1 (6 bases). This CDR3 is 15 amino acids long. Trimming pared 4 bases from V and 0 bases from J, leaving 10 bases between. Germline loops: CDR1 LGHNA, CDR2 YNFKEQ. CDR3 in DNA: TGTGCCAGCAGCCGAGGACAGCTCTCTGGAAACACCATATATTTT. This translates into CASSRGQLSGNTIYF.

This chain links TRBV4-2 with TRBJ1-1; 11 positions agree with TRBD1. This CDR3 spans 15 amino acids. CDR1 and CDR2 from the germline V gene are LGHNA and YNFKEQ. The junction had 4 bases not matched to a gene; V was cut back by 4 bases and J by 3 bases. The CDR3 spells CASSPGTGGDTEAFF. In nucleotides, the CDR3 is TGTGCCAGCAGCCCCGGGACAGGGGGGGACACTGAAGCTTTCTTT.

The rearrangement joins TRBV7-6 to TRBJ2-3; 10 bases are shared with TRBD2. The V segment lost 5 bases and the J segment 0 bases; nucleotides outside the gene matches: 5. The CDR3 loop spans 16 amino acids. Germline-derived CDR1 and CDR2 are SGHVS and FNYEAQ. The CDR3 coding sequence is TGTGCCAGCAGCCGTCAGCGGGGGGGTAGCACAGATACGCAGTATTTT. Translated, it gives CASSRQRGGSTDTQYF.

In its sample, this clone was seen a few times. The chain uses TRBV6-4 and TRBJ2-2; D not resolved. This CDR3 has 13 residues. In germline, CDR1 is MRHNA, CDR2 SNTAGT. The V gene lost 0 bases and the J gene lost 6 bases, with 5 bases spanning the gap. The DNA of the CDR3 is TGTGCCAGCAGTGACTCGACATCCGGGGAGCTGTTTTTT. This sequence encodes CASSDSTSGELFF.

The chain is built from TRBV7-3 and TRBJ2-2; weak D call: TRBD2 (7 bases). Germline assignment: CDR1 SGHTA and CDR2 FQGTGA. The CDR3 loop spans 14 amino acids. V was pared by 5 bases and J by 8 bases, with 15 bases between. In DNA form, the CDR3 reads TGTGCCAGCAGCCCAGGGGAGGGATTTGGGGAGCTGTTTTTT. Its protein product is CASSPGEGFGELFF.

Comments on this clone: Germline and junction disagree at one end, which may indicate a read error. The chain has TRBV7-7 and TRBJ2-2; possibly TRBD2 for D (6 bases). The germline V gene encodes CDR1 SSHAT and CDR2 FNYEAQ (reference sequence). The length of the CDR3 is 15 residues. DNA of the CDR3: TGTGCTAGCAGCTTTGCTAGCGCATCCACCGGGGAGCTGTTTTTT. This encodes CASSFASASTGELFF.

The genes are TRBV6-5 and TRBJ1-1; maybe TRBD1 (6 bases). Trimming took 4 bases from V and 3 from J, leaving 9 bases between them. From germline, CDR1 is MNHEY and CDR2 SVGAGI. The CDR3 loop spans 13 amino acids. The CDR3 coding sequence is TGTGCCAGCAGTTGGGCAGGGGACACTGAAGCTTTCTTT. Translated: CASSWAGDTEAFF.

V gene TRBV3-1 (or the pseudogene TRBV3-2) combines with J gene TRBJ2-5, with 13 bases lining up with TRBD2. This CDR3 has 19 residues. The V gene end was trimmed by 0 bases and the J gene end by 0 bases; junction bases not matched to a gene: 7. Germline V gene lookup returns CDR1 LGHDT and CDR2 YNNKEL (reference sequence). In DNA form, the CDR3 reads TGTGCCAGCAGCCAAGATCAGGGACTAGCGGGATCGTACCAAGAGACCCAGTACTTC. This translates into CASSQDQGLAGSYQETQYF.

This clone was picked up one time. The V gene is TRBV6-1, the J gene TRBJ2-3; D call uncertain. This CDR3 has 15 amino acids. Trimming left V 1 base short and J 0 bases short, with 8 bases between. CDR1 and CDR2 from the germline V gene are MNHNS and SASEGT. CDR3 region: CASSEVSASTDTQYF. The CDR3 nucleotides read TGTGCCAGCAGTGAAGTAAGCGCAAGCACAGATACGCAGTATTTT.

The rearrangement uses TRBV18 and TRBJ1-1, with D perhaps TRBD1 (5 bases). This CDR3 region has 16 residues. Germline V gene sequence: CDR1 KGHSH, CDR2 LQKENI. The ends were cut back, 0 bases at V and 1 base at J, with 12 bases in the middle. The CDR3 coding sequence is TGTGCCAGCTCACCACCGATCGGGGGGAAGAACACTGAAGCTTTCTTT. Protein sequence: CASSPPIGGKNTEAFF.

There are a few counts of this clone. The V and J genes are TRBV28 and TRBJ2-7, with 9 bases fitting TRBD1. Germline CDR1 reads MDHEN; CDR2 reads SYDVKM. The J segment lost 0 bases and the V segment lost 5 bases, leaving 8 bases of the junction unmatched. There are 16 residues in the CDR3. DNA of the CDR3: TGTGCCAGCAGTCCACAGGGACAGGGAATCTCCTACGAGCAGTACTTC. Translating gives CASSPQGQGISYEQYF. The full variable domain, completed using reference TRBV28 and TRBJ2-7, is DVKVTQSSRYLVKRTGEKVFLECVQDMDHENMFWYRQDPGLGLRLIYFSYDVKMKEKGDIPEGYSVSREKKERFSLILESASTNQTSMYLCASSPQGQGISYEQYFGPGTRLTVT.

This clone has just a few counts. The chain uses TRBV19 and TRBJ1-1; no reliable D call. Trimming cost V 3 bases and J 2 bases, with 7 bases left between them. The CDR3 spans 13 residues. The germline V gene has CDR1 LNHDA and CDR2 SQIVND (reference sequence). As DNA, the CDR3 is TGTGCCAGTAGTATGTCAGTTAACACTGAAGCTTTCTTT. Translation: CASSMSVNTEAFF.

The chain uses TRBV19 and TRBJ1-5; D is unresolved. Trimming cost V 9 bases and J 2 bases, with 17 bases left between them. Germline V gene lookup returns CDR1 LNHDA and CDR2 SQIVND (reference sequence). The CDR3 spans 15 residues. The CDR3 DNA follows: TGTGCCAGCACAGACCGTTACTTTGGCAATCAGCCCCAGCATTTT. Protein product: CASTDRYFGNQPQHF.

The chain uses TRBV7-2 and TRBJ2-7; tentative D call: TRBD2 (5 bases). Trimming cost V 5 bases and J 1 base, with 15 bases left between them. CDR1 is SGHTA, CDR2 FQGNSA, per germline. The CDR3 length is 15 residues. The CDR3 nucleotides are TGTGCCAGCAGCCCGCGCGGGTCTTCTTCCTACGAGCAGTACTTC. Protein sequence: CASSPRGSSSYEQYF.

The chain has TRBV28 and TRBJ1-5; D is perhaps TRBD1 (6 bases). The V end lost 6 bases, the J end lost 1 base, and 10 bases lay between the germline ends. Germline CDR1 MDHEN, CDR2 SYDVKM. CDR3 length equals 14 residues. CDR3 loop: CASRGGASNQPQHF. CDR3 bases: TGTGCCAGCAGGGGGGGGGCAAGCAATCAGCCCCAGCATTTT.

J is TRBJ1-1 and V is TRBV2; D is ambiguous. The CDR3 runs 14 residues. Trimming removed 5 bases at V and 3 bases at J, with 13 bases between. CDR1 is SNHLY, CDR2 FYNNEI, per germline. The CDR3: CASSLGVGYTEAFF. The CDR3 nucleotides read TGTGCCAGCAGTCTCGGGGTGGGGTACACTGAAGCTTTCTTT.

The chain joins TRBV3-1 (or the pseudogene TRBV3-2) to TRBJ1-4, with D possibly being TRBD1 (6 bases). The CDR3 is 14 amino acids. V shed 3 bases and J shed 7 bases, with 12 bases lying between them. Germline V gene sequence: CDR1 LGHDT, CDR2 YNNKEL (reference sequence). CDR3 sequence: CASSQGRGSEKLFF. CDR3 DNA: TGTGCCAGCAGCCAGGGGAGGGGGAGTGAAAAACTGTTTTTT.

The chain has TRBV5-4 and TRBJ1-1, with 9 bases matching TRBD1. Trimming removed 0 bases from V and 4 bases from J; junction bases left unmatched: 13. The length of the CDR3 is 18 residues. Germline loops: CDR1 SGHNT, CDR2 YYREEE (reference sequence). This CDR3 reads CASSLDNSGTGRGTEAFF. CDR3 DNA sequence: TGTGCCAGCAGCTTGGATAACTCCGGGACAGGGAGGGGCACTGAAGCTTTCTTT.